This TCR beta chain originates from a study of blood T cell repertoires in COVID-19 (dated by TCRdb to the early 2020s). Regarding the research as a whole: The collaborator samples originated in the United States, Italy and Spain and spanned the acute and convalescent phases of COVID-19. The prospective study material was composed of cDNA or gDNA derived from T cells, B-cell-depleted T cells, or PBMCs. Deeply sampled blood TCRbeta repertoires from subjects exposed to, actively infected with, or recovered from COVID-19 were included in the dataset. A freely available public database, intended as a resource for researchers studying the immune response to SARS-CoV-2, is where the repertoires were released. Samples came from the ongoing ImmuneRACE study (first 160 participants) plus 1,254 subjects from 6 global collaborators. Sample metadata almost always included a de-identified subject ID, COVID-19 status, age in years and sex. Where HLA class I and class II types were available, the types were taken from metadata supplied by the sample provider, not from assay-based typing. Study-wide findings and limitations: The amount of clinical and demographic metadata varied by source and participant and was provided uncurated.

Collaborating institutions collected whole blood in K2EDTA tubes following their own protocols. For TCRbeta analysis, collaborator samples were shipped as frozen whole blood, as isolated PBMCs, or as DNA extracted from either sample type. TCRbeta CDR3 regions were amplified from genomic DNA using the immunoSEQ Assay, a bias-controlled multiplex PCR. Under the source paper's analysis protocol: The number of nucleated cells in each sample was estimated from the amplification of reference gene primers within the assay. Sequence reads were collapsed and filtered to measure the absolute abundance of every unique TCRbeta CDR3 rearrangement. For each sample, productive Simpson clonality was calculated by taking the square root of Simpson's diversity index across productive rearrangements. TCRdb provides this immuneACCESS table in a form limited to in-frame rearrangements. Some clones are lacking; in checked studies, under half of them reflect an unresolved V gene, and why the rest are absent is not known. Clone size and the V and J calls come from that table; the DNA yielded D and trimming. This sample holds 95,000 to 150,000 clones; around 70% were observed only once. The ten largest clonotypes hold roughly 5% of the sample.

Of note for this clone: No cognate antigen has been identified for it. Per-nucleotide qualities are absent, and no much larger clonotype sits a single base away.

The CDR3 spans 14 residues, from the cysteine through the phenylalanine. The DNA shown is the 42-base CDR3, in frame from base 1. The germline V gene specifies SGHTS as CDR1 and YDEGEE as CDR2. V is pared back by 0 bases and J by 5 bases, with 12 bases lying between the germline termini. This TCR was sampled from a man in his 60s with acute or convalescent COVID-19. Recombination connected TRBV5-8 to TRBJ2-7; the D gene is possibly TRBD1, with 7 bases matching. Sequenced material: peripheral blood. The CDR3 reads CASSLEWRGHEQYF. The base sequence is TGTGCCAGCAGCTTGGAATGGAGGGGGCACGAGCAGTACTTC.